The clone carrying this T cell receptor (beta chain) was seen a handful of times. The antigen is undetermined. The data were obtained in a study of T-cell memory formation after mild COVID-19. Study-wide results and limits: Later expanders leaned CD4+, whereas day 15 to 85 contracting clones were balanced CD4/CD8.

TCRdb used MiXCR to reprocess the 5' RACE reads, holding one entry per CDR3 protein. The sample contains 550,000 to 700,000 distinct CDR3 sequences, 18% of which appear only once. Trimming left V 0 bases short and J 8 bases short, with 8 bases between. Germline V lookup: CDR1 SGHDN, CDR2 FVKESK. This CDR3 region has 13 residues. The specimen was PBMCs or a T cell subset sorted from them (not recorded which). This TCR derives from an adult woman who had mild COVID-19 (a few samples of this study predate the infection). Cell type and time point are not known. The chain has TRBV14 and TRBJ2-1; D remains unclear. CDR3 sequence reads: CASSQDATHEQFF. CDR3 DNA: TGTGCCAGCAGCCAAGATGCGACTCATGAGCAGTTCTTC.